This T cell receptor beta chain was obtained from a study of blood T cells in healthy people across ages. Regarding the study as a whole: A greater number of naive CD4+ cells and higher diversity distinguished long-lived donors from aged donors.

Concerning this clonotype itself: Its antigen remains unidentified.

Primers used in a second PCR of roughly 6 to 11 cycles were a sample-barcoded 5' primer and a J-beta primer mix. From the 5' RACE reads, TCRdb called clonotypes with MiXCR, one entry per CDR3 protein. The profile covers fewer than 2,000,000 distinct CDR3 sequences, with about 31% appearing a single time and around 10% taken by the ten largest. V dropped 0 bases and J dropped 8 bases, with 11 bases sitting between them. This CDR3 contains 15 residues. Germline assignment: CDR1 MGHRA and CDR2 YSYEKL. The specimen was blood. The receptor comes from a woman aged 30 to 39 in good health. This chain connects TRBV4-1 to TRBJ1-6; D is ambiguous. CDR3: CASSQDVSEYSPLHF. As DNA, the CDR3 is TGCGCCAGCAGCCAAGATGTGAGCGAGTATTCACCCCTCCACTTT.